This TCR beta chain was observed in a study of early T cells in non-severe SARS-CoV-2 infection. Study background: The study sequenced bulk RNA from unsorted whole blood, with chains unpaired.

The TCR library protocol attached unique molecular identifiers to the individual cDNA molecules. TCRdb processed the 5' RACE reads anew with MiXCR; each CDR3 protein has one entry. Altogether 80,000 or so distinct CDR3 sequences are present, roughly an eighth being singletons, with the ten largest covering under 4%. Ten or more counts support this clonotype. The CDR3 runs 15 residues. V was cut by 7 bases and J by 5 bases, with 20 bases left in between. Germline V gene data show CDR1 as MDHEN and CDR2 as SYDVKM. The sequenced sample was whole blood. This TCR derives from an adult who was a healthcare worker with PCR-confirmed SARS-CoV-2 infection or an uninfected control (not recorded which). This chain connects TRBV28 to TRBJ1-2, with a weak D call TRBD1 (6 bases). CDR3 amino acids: CASTLRAGVGYGYTF. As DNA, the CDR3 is TGTGCCAGCACCCTCCGGGCAGGGGTCGGGTATGGCTACACCTTC.